The TCR beta chain described here comes from a study of cytomegalovirus exposure and HLA in healthy donors. Worth noting for this clone: The antigen is not known.

Germline lookup yields CDR1 SGHDN and CDR2 FVKESK. This CDR3 comprises 15 residues. The J segment lost 0 bases and the V segment lost 3 bases, leaving 3 bases of the junction unmatched. Regarding the study as a whole: Upon later analysis, TCR association rates were observed to vary by HLA locus, being highest for DRB1 and lowest for HLA-C. For most TCR beta V segments, an earlier analysis put the productive rate at about 87% or about 30% of the time.

Vbeta (60) and Jbeta (13) primers were used in the PCR. TCRdb's copy holds only in-frame clones and misses some; the assay was immunoSEQ multiplex PCR. Of 150,000 to 200,000 clones detected, roughly 80% appear once; the ten largest clones hold around 7%. Sample: PBMCs. The chain carries TRBV14 and TRBJ1-1; TRBD1 matches at 8 bases. The sequence was obtained from a young man in good health and CMV-seropositive. CDR3 in amino acids: CASSQRTGMNTEAFF. The CDR3, as DNA: TGTGCCAGCAGCCAGCGGACAGGGATGAACACTGAAGCTTTCTTT.